Shown below are 20 T cell receptor beta chains from a single sample sequenced in a study of cytotoxic CD8 clonotypes in ibrutinib-treated CLL. Only in-frame clones appear in the TCRdb table, and some are missing; sequencing was by immunoSEQ multiplex PCR. The sample lists about 40,000 clones, about three quarters occurring once. Sequences were derived from PBMCs, sampled at disease progression, from a patient treated with ibrutinib. These receptors all come from a human donor with chronic lymphocytic leukemia.

The rearrangement links TRBV10-3 to TRBJ2-5; maybe TRBD1 (5 bases). The CDR3 is 14 amino acids. Germline CDR1 ENHRY, CDR2 SYGVKD. The V end was cut by 0 bases, the J end by 3 bases, with 8 bases between. The CDR3 loop reads CAISESQGEETQYF. As DNA, the CDR3 is TGTGCCATCAGTGAGTCGCAGGGCGAAGAGACCCAGTACTTC.

The V and J genes are TRBV14 and TRBJ2-7; no clear D gene. Germline-derived CDR1 and CDR2 are SGHDN and FVKESK. The germline V and J ends were trimmed by 1 base and 13 bases, with 11 bases remaining between them. CDR3 length: 11 amino acids. Written as DNA, the CDR3 is TGTGCCAGCAGCCAAGTTCGGCTAGTATACTTC. It specifies CASSQVRLVYF.

This chain joins TRBV18 and TRBJ2-2; either TRBD1 or TRBD2 may supply D (6 bases each). CDR3 length: 16 amino acids. Trimming pared 4 bases from V and 6 bases from J, leaving 18 bases between. CDR1 and CDR2 (germline): KGHSH, LQKENI. The CDR3 bases are TGTGCCAGCTCACTCTCCGGAGGGGGAGGCGCCGGGGAGCTGTTTTTT. Protein sequence: CASSLSGGGGAGELFF. The entire variable domain, with the rest obtained from reference TRBV18 and TRBJ2-2, is as follows: NAGVMQNPRHLVRRRGQEARLRCSPMKGHSHVYWYRQLPEEGLKFMVYLQKENIIDESGMPKERFSAEFPKEGPSILRIQQVVRGDSAAYFCASSLSGGGGAGELFFGEGSRLTVL.

The V call is TRBV6-5, the J call TRBJ2-6, with D unclear. Germline loops: CDR1 MNHEY, CDR2 SVGAGI. The CDR3 extends over 15 amino acids. Trimming cost V 2 bases and J 2 bases, with 7 bases left between them. The CDR3 region has the DNA TGTGCCAGCAGTTACCACGCGGCTGGGGCCAACGTCCTGACTTTC. Residues: CASSYHAAGANVLTF.

The chain uses TRBV18 and TRBJ2-3; 9 bases are a match to TRBD2. Germline V gene lookup returns CDR1 KGHSH and CDR2 LQKENI. The CDR3 contains 14 residues. V lost 5 bases to trimming and J lost 5 bases; unmatched junction nucleotides: 5. CDR3 sequence: CASSVAGAGDTQYF. CDR3 bases: TGTGCCAGCTCAGTAGCGGGAGCGGGAGATACGCAGTATTTT.

The V and J genes are TRBV28 and TRBJ1-2; 8 bases agree with TRBD1. The CDR3 extends over 13 amino acids. Germline values: CDR1 MDHEN, CDR2 SYDVKM. V shed 6 bases and J 4 bases; nucleotides not matched to a gene: 4. CDR3 DNA: TGTGCCAGCAGGTCTGGGACAGGCTATGGCTACACCTTC. Protein: CASRSGTGYGYTF.

In its sample, this clone was seen once. This may arise from a read error, as a much more abundant clone is one base away. Other DNA sequences in the sample encode the same CDR3. The rearrangement uses TRBV29-1 and TRBJ1-1; D gene unclear. The CDR3 consists of 13 residues. Germline assignment: CDR1 SQVTM and CDR2 ANQGSEA. The V end was cut by 4 bases, the J end by 0 bases, with 9 bases between. The CDR3 nucleotides read TGCAGCGTTGCAGCGTTCATGAACACTGAAGCTTTCTTT. Amino acid sequence: CSVAAFMNTEAFF. The full variable domain, in which reference TRBV29-1 and TRBJ1-1 provide the parts outside the CDR3, is SAVISQKPSRDICQRGTSLTIQCQVDSQVTMMFWYRQQPGQSLTLIATANQGSEATYESGFVIDKFPISRPNLTFSTLTVSNMSPEDSSIYLCSVAAFMNTEAFFGQGTRLTVV.

V usage is TRBV7-6 and J usage is TRBJ2-3, with 10 positions matching TRBD2. Germline assignment: CDR1 SGHVS and CDR2 FNYEAQ. This CDR3 is 16 amino acids long. Trimming cost V 3 bases and J 1 base; bases outside gene matches: 4. CDR3 bases: TGTGCCAGCAGCTTTACCGGGACTAGCGGCACAGATACGCAGTATTTT. As protein: CASSFTGTSGTDTQYF.

The chain has TRBV11-3 and TRBJ2-2; D is unresolved. The V gene lost 1 base and the J gene lost 1 base, with 4 bases spanning the gap. The V gene's germline CDR1 is SGHNT and CDR2 YENEEA. The CDR3 sequence is 14 residues long. CDR3 sequence (DNA): TGTGCCAGCAGCTTAGGAGTGAACACCGGGGAGCTGTTTTTT. Protein product: CASSLGVNTGELFF.

In this sample, this clone turned up once. The chain links TRBV28 to TRBJ1-2; no definite D call. The germline V gene has CDR1 MDHEN and CDR2 SYDVKM. The germline V and J ends were trimmed by 6 bases and 4 bases, with 12 bases remaining between them. The CDR3 spans 13 residues. The CDR3 coding sequence is TGTGCCAGCAGCCGGGCCCGGGTCTATGGCTACACCTTC. As protein: CASSRARVYGYTF.

V is TRBV2 and J is TRBJ2-5; 7 nucleotides align to TRBD1. Trimming removed 7 bases from V and 5 bases from J; junction bases left unmatched: 10. Germline loops: CDR1 SNHLY, CDR2 FYNNEI. The CDR3 spans 14 residues. The CDR3 sequence is CASTSDRVRETQYF. CDR3 bases: TGTGCCAGCACCTCAGACAGGGTCAGGGAGACCCAGTACTTC.

Of note for this clone: One end of the junction does not line up with germline, which may come from a read error. The J gene is TRBJ2-5, the V gene TRBV7-7; TRBD2 matches at 9 bases. The CDR3 extends over 18 amino acids. CDR1 SSHAT and CDR2 FNYEAQ come from the germline V gene (reference sequence). DNA for the CDR3: TGTGCTAGCAGCTTATTTCCCGCGGGAGGGCTAGACGTTGGGGCCCAGTACTTC. Its translation is CASSLFPAGGLDVGAQYF.

The chain has TRBV19 and TRBJ1-1; 7 bases match TRBD1. The CDR3 loop spans 15 amino acids. After removal of 7 bases from V and 0 bases from J, the junction contained 8 bases not matched to a gene. From germline, CDR1 is LNHDA and CDR2 SQIVND (reference sequence). CDR3 region: CASKMGGQLNTEAFF. CDR3 DNA: TGTGCCAGTAAAATGGGGGGACAGCTGAACACTGAAGCTTTCTTT.

This clone occurred a few times. This rearrangement joins TRBV11-2 to TRBJ1-3; 8 nucleotides align to TRBD1. J was trimmed by 4 bases and V by 4 bases; bases with no gene match: 6. CDR1 is SGHAT, CDR2 FQNNGV, per germline. The CDR3 runs to 15 residues. The DNA for the CDR3 is TGTGCCAGCAGCTCCCGGACAGGGCACGGAAACACCATATATTTT. Protein sequence: CASSSRTGHGNTIYF.

The chain carries TRBV6-6 and TRBJ2-1; 11 bases fit TRBD1. Germline V gene data show CDR1 as MNHNY and CDR2 as SVGAGI (reference sequence). The CDR3 sequence is 15 residues long. Germline trimming cut 5 bases from V and 6 bases from J; bases unmatched to any gene: 6. The CDR3 is CASSRPGTGGNEQFF. CDR3 bases: TGTGCCAGCAGTCGCCCGGGGACAGGGGGCAATGAGCAGTTCTTC.

The chain uses TRBV5-1 and TRBJ2-5; D is uncertain. Germline-derived CDR1 and CDR2 are SGHRS and YFSETQ. Trimming shortened V by 2 bases and J by 5 bases, and 13 bases separated the two germline ends. The CDR3 sequence is 14 residues long. CDR3 amino acids: CASSFTVPTETQYF. CDR3 nucleotide sequence: TGCGCCAGCAGCTTCACAGTTCCGACGGAGACCCAGTACTTC. Full variable domain (rest looked up from reference TRBV5-1 and TRBJ2-5): KAGVTQTPRYLIKTRGQQVTLSCSPISGHRSVSWYQQTPGQGLQFLFEYFSETQRNKGNFPGRFSGRQFSNSRSEMNVSTLELGDSALYLCASSFTVPTETQYFGPGTRLLVL.

J is TRBJ2-7 and V is TRBV11-3, with a tentative D call TRBD2 (5 bases). The V and J ends lost 1 base and 0 bases respectively, with 7 bases between them. From germline, CDR1 is SGHNT and CDR2 YENEEA. CDR3 length: 14 amino acids. As DNA, the CDR3 is TGTGCCAGCAGCTTAGGAGGGAGCTCCTACGAGCAGTACTTC. This gives the protein CASSLGGSSYEQYF.

This chain connects TRBV28 to TRBJ2-3, with D possibly being TRBD1 or TRBD2 (5 bases each). V was shortened by 1 base and J by 2 bases, with 13 bases between the two germline ends. The germline V gene encodes CDR1 MDHEN and CDR2 SYDVKM. This CDR3 comprises 16 residues. The CDR3 sequence: CASSLSRGRFTDTQYF. CDR3 bases: TGTGCCAGCAGTTTATCACGGGGACGGTTCACAGATACGCAGTATTTT.

This clone occurred once. The CDR3 protein is CASSSNSYEQYF. CDR3 nucleotides: TGTGCCAGCAGCTCCAACTCCTACGAGCAGTACTTC. V gene TRBV5-6 combines with J gene TRBJ2-7; D is unclear. V gave up 3 bases and J gave up 0 bases, with 4 bases separating them. The CDR3 loop spans 12 amino acids. The germline CDR1 and CDR2 sequences are SGHDT and YYEEEE.

The chain employs TRBV6-5 and TRBJ1-4; possibly TRBD1 for D (5 bases). Germline-derived CDR1 and CDR2 are MNHEY and SVGAGI. V shed 0 bases and J shed 7 bases, with 12 bases lying between them. This CDR3 contains 15 residues. The chain's CDR3 is CASSYSGASTEKLFF. In nucleotides, the CDR3 is TGTGCCAGCAGTTACTCCGGGGCGTCTACTGAAAAACTGTTTTTT.